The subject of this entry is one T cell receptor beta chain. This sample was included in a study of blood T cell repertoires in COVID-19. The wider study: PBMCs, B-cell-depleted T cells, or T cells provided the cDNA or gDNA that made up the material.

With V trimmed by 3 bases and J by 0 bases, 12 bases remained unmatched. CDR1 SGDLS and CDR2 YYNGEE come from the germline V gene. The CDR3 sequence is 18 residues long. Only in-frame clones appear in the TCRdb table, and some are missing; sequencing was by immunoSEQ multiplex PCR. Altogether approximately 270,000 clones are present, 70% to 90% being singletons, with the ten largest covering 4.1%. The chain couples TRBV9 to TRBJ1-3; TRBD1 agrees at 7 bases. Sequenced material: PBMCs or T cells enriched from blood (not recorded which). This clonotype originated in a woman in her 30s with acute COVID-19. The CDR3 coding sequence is TGTGCCAGCAGCGCTAAAGCTGACAGGGTCAGCTCTGGAAACACCATATATTTT. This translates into CASSAKADRVSSGNTIYF.